This T cell receptor beta chain stems from a study of vaccination and CD4 T cells after COVID-19. Cultured CD4+ T-cell DNA underwent Oncomine TCR Beta short-read sequencing. Each CDR3 protein gets one entry after TCRdb re-called the PCR reads with MiXCR. The sample carries roughly 15,000 distinct CDR3 sequences, 45% to 65% recorded once. This clonotype was seen only a few times. The target antigen is unknown. Regarding the study as a whole: Median SARS-CoV-2-reactive clonotypes rose from approximately 21 to 40, not significantly.

The CDR3 sequence is 13 residues long. Trimming shortened V by 5 bases and J by 5 bases, and 10 bases separated the two germline ends. Looked up from germline, CDR1 is SGHTA and CDR2 is FQGNSA. Specified treatment: roughly 11-day PBMC culture with coronavirus spike peptide pools or control peptides (ViraFEST assay). Before TCRs were sequenced, ViraFEST expanded antigen-specific T cells with peptide pools. The rearrangement uses TRBV7-2 and TRBJ1-3; D gene ambiguous. Sample: CD4+ T cells from blood, cultured in vitro. This receptor was taken from a human donor who had recovered from COVID-19. The CDR3 DNA is TGTGCCAGCAGCCAGGATCCTAGAAACACCATATATTTT. Encoded protein: CASSQDPRNTIYF. Complete variable domain (other parts from reference TRBV7-2 and TRBJ1-3): GAGVSQSPSNKVTEKGKDVELRCDPISGHTALYWYRQSLGQGLEFLIYFQGNSAPDKSGLPSDRFSAERTGGSVSTLTIQRTQQEDSAVYLCASSQDPRNTIYFGEGSWLTVV.